This note documents a single TCR beta chain sequence. No antigen is known for it. The sample is drawn from a study of cytomegalovirus exposure and HLA in healthy donors. General study results and limits: Several top significant clusters appeared, in a later analysis, to be linked to common viral pathogens. A later analysis reportedly found fewer N-insertions in an Asian-associated ancestry cluster than the approximately 670-donor mean. The study recorded fewer than 200 TCR beta chains that were cytomegalovirus-associated. Most subjects had HLA-A and HLA-B alleles reportedly predicted accurately by TCR beta sequences.

Both 60 Vbeta primers and 13 Jbeta primers went into the PCR. Libraries were prepared by immunoSEQ multiplex PCR; TCRdb keeps only in-frame clonotypes and omits some of them. Of fewer than 200,000 clones in the sample, more than 65% were seen once. Sequenced material: PBMCs. The receptor's source is a woman aged 50 to 60 in good health and CMV-seronegative.

The CDR3 loop reads CASSDSGQHYGYTF. Written as DNA, the CDR3 is TGTGCCAGCAGTGATTCGGGACAGCACTATGGCTACACCTTC. This chain connects TRBV6-1 to TRBJ1-2; 7 nucleotides line up with TRBD1. CDR3 length: 14 residues. J lost 3 bases, V lost 3 bases, and 4 bases had no gene match. Germline CDR1 and CDR2: MNHNS and SASEGT.